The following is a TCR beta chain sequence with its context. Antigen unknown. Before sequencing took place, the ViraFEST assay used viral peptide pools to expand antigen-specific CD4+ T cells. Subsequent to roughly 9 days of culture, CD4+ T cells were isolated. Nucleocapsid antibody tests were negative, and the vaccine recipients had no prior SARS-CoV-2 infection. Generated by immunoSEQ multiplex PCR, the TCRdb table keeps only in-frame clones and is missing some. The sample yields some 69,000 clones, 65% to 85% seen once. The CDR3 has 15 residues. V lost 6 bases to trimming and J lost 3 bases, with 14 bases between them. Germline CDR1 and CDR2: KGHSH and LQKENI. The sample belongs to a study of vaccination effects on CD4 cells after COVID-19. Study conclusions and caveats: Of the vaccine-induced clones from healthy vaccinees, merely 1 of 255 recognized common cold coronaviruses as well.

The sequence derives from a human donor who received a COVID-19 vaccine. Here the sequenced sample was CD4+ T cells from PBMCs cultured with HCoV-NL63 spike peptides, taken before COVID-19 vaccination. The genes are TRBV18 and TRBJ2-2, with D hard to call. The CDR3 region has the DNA TGTGCCAGCTCCCGAGCCATAACCGACACCGGGGAGCTGTTTTTT. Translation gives CASSRAITDTGELFF.